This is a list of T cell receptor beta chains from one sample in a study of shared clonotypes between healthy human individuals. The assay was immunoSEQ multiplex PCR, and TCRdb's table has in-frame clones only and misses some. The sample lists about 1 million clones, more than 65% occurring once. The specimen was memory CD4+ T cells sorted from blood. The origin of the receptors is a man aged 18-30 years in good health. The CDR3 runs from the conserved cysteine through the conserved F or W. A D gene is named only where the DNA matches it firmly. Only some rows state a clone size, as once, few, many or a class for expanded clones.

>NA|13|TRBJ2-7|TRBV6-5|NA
CASSSAGSYEQYF
TGTGCCAGCAGTTCTGCAGGGTCCTACGAGCAGTACTTC
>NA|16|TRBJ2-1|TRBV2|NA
CASIGSRGGSNNEQFF
TGTGCCAGCATAGGAAGCAGGGGTGGGTCCAACAATGAGCAGTTCTTC
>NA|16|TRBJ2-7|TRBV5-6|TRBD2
CASSRLGGGSSYEQYF
TGTGCCAGCAGCCGACTGGGGGGAGGGAGTTCCTACGAGCAGTACTTC
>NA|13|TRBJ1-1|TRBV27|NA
CASSSAMNTEAFF
TGTGCCAGCAGTTCGGCGATGAACACTGAAGCTTTCTTT
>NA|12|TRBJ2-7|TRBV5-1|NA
CASSTGDYEQYF
TGCGCCAGCAGCACGGGGGACTACGAGCAGTACTTC
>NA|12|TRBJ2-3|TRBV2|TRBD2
CASSEVSGEQYF
TGTGCCAGCAGTGAAGTTAGCGGGGAGCAGTATTTT
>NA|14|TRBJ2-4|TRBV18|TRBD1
CASSPRDSQNIQYF
TGTGCCAGCTCACCCCGGGACAGCCAAAACATTCAGTACTTC
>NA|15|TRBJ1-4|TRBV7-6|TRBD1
CASSLLGGAGQKLFF
TGTGCCAGCAGCTTACTAGGGGGCGCCGGTCAAAAACTGTTTTTT
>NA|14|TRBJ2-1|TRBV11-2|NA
CASSPHAALDEQFF
TGTGCCAGCAGCCCCCACGCGGCGCTCGATGAGCAGTTCTTC
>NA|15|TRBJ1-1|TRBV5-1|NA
CASSLAGSLNTEAFF
TGCGCCAGCAGCTTGGCCGGATCCCTCAACACTGAAGCTTTCTTT
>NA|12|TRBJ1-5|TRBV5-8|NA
CASSFQGQPQHF
TGTGCCAGCAGCTTCCAGGGTCAGCCCCAGCATTTT
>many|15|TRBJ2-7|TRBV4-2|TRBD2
CASSVSLAVSGEDYF
TGTGCCAGCAGCGTCTCCCTAGCGGTCTCGGGGGAAGACTACTTC
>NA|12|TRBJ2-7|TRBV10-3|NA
CAISEATYEQYF
TGTGCCATCAGTGAGGCTACCTACGAGCAGTACTTC
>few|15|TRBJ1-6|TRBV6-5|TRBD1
CASSYKVNRGAVFHF
TGTGCCAGCAGTTATAAGGTCAACAGGGGGGCTGTGTTCCACTTT
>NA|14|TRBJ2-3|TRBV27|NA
CASSFLENTDTQYF
TGTGCCAGCAGTTTCTTAGAAAACACAGATACGCAGTATTTT
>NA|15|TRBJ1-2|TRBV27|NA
CASSFSAYSNYGYTF
TGTGCCAGCAGTTTTTCGGCCTACTCTAACTATGGCTACACCTTC
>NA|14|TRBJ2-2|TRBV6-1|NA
CASTGTLNTGELFF
TGTGCCAGCACCGGGACATTGAACACCGGGGAGCTGTTTTTT
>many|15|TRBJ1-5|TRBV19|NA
CASSIEGRRNQPQHF
TGTGCCAGTAGTATCGAGGGGCGTCGCAATCAGCCCCAGCATTTT
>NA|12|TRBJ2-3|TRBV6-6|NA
CASSVVVDTQYF
TGTGCCAGCAGTGTAGTGGTCGATACGCAGTATTTT
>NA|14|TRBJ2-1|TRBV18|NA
CASSPPTVYNEQFF
TGTGCCAGCTCACCGCCGACAGTGTACAATGAGCAGTTCTTC
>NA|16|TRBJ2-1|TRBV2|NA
CASSETGRISYNEQFF
TGTGCCAGCAGTGAAACGGGACGGATTTCCTACAATGAGCAGTTCTTC
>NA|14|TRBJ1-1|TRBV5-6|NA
CASTSRRGKTEAFF
TGTGCCAGCACCTCGCGGCGGGGAAAAACTGAAGCTTTCTTT
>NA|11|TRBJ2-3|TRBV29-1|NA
CSVELLDTQYF
TGCAGCGTTGAATTGTTAGATACGCAGTATTTT
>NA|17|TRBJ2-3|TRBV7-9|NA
CASSSRRGFGVADTQYF
TGTGCCAGCAGCTCCCGTCGGGGGTTTGGTGTGGCAGATACGCAGTATTTT
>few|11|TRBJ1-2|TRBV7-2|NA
CASSLVGIYTF
TGTGCCAGCAGCTTAGTTGGGATTTACACCTTC
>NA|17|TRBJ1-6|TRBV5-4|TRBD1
CASSSVPGQGLNSPLHF
TGTGCCAGCAGTTCCGTCCCGGGACAGGGTTTAAATTCACCCCTCCACTTT
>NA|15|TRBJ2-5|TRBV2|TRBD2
CASSERLAGFTTQYF
TGTGCCAGCAGTGAAAGACTAGCGGGCTTCACGACCCAGTACTTC
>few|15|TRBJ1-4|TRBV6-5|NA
CASSYYEGTNEKLFF
TGTGCCAGCAGTTACTATGAAGGAACTAATGAAAAACTGTTTTTT
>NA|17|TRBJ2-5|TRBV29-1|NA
CSVEDGWTRGGQETQYF
TGCAGCGTTGAAGATGGGTGGACGCGGGGTGGGCAAGAGACCCAGTACTTC
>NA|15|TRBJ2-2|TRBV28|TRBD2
CASRVREAGTGELFF
TGTGCCAGCAGAGTCCGGGAGGCGGGCACCGGGGAGCTGTTTTTT
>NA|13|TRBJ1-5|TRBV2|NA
CASGGQIDQPQHF
TGTGCCAGCGGGGGACAAATAGATCAGCCCCAGCATTTT
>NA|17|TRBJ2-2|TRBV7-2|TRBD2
CASRFRREGSMAGELFF
TGTGCCAGCAGATTCCGACGGGAGGGCTCCATGGCCGGGGAGCTGTTTTTT
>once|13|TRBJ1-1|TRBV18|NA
CASSPRAGTEAFF
TGTGCCAGCTCACCAAGGGCAGGCACTGAAGCTTTCTTT
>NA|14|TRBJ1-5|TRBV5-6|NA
CASSLKRSNQPQHF
TGTGCCAGCAGTTTAAAGCGTAGCAATCAGCCCCAGCATTTT
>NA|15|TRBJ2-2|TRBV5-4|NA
CASSFLKANTGELFF
TGTGCCAGCAGCTTTCTCAAGGCAAACACCGGGGAGCTGTTTTTT
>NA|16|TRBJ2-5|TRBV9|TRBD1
CASSVGDRGLQETQYF
TGTGCCAGCAGCGTAGGGGACAGGGGGCTCCAAGAGACCCAGTACTTC
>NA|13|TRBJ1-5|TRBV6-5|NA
CASSFPLGQPQHF
TGTGCCAGCAGTTTTCCGCTTGGGCAGCCCCAGCATTTT